This TCR beta chain comes out of a study of CD8 T cells in Susac syndrome. An amount of RNA that ranged from roughly 0.45 to 1 ug was reverse transcribed with random hexamers. From the immunoSEQ multiplex PCR reads, TCRdb called clonotypes with MiXCR, one entry per CDR3 protein. This sample has 200,000 to 250,000 distinct CDR3 sequences, with just over 90% found just once. The multiple sclerosis controls were treatment-naive patients, and their relapsing-remitting disease was stable or active. The V gene lost 2 bases and the J gene lost 7 bases, with 6 bases spanning the gap. The CDR3 consists of 13 residues. Per germline, CDR1 SGHTA and CDR2 FQGTGA.

Material for sequencing was CD4+ T cells from PBMCs. The chain uses TRBV7-3 and TRBJ1-6; the D gene is possibly TRBD1 (5 bases). This receptor was identified in a human donor with multiple sclerosis. For the CDR3, the DNA is TGTGCCAGCAGCTTACCAGGGAATTCACCCCTCCACTTT. It translates to CASSLPGNSPLHF.